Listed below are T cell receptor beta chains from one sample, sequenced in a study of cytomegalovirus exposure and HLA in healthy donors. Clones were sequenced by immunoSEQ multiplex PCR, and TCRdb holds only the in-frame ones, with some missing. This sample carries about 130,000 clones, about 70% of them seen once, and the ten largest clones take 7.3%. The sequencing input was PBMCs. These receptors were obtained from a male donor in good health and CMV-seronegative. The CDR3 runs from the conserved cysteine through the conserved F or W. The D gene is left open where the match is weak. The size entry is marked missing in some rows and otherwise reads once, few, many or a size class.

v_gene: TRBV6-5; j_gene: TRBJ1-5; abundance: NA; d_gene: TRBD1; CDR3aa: CASRAGGGQPQHF; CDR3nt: TGTGCCAGCAGGGCAGGGGGCGGGCAGCCCCAGCATTTT
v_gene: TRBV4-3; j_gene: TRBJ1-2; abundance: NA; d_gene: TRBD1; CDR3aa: CASSQDPTGGDYGYTF; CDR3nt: TGCGCCAGCAGCCAAGATCCAACAGGGGGCGACTATGGCTACACCTTC
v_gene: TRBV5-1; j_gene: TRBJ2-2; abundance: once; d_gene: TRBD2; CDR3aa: CASSLAGTSVLAGELFF; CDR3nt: TGCGCCAGCAGCTTGGCCGGGACTAGCGTTTTGGCCGGGGAGCTGTTTTTT
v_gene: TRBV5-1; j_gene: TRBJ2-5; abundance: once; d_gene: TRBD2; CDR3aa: CASSLAGVASGQETQYF; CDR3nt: TGCGCCAGCAGCTTGGCCGGTGTGGCTAGCGGCCAAGAGACCCAGTACTTC
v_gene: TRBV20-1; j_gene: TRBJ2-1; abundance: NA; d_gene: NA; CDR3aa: CSARYIYEQFF; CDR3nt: TGCAGTGCTAGATACATCTATGAGCAGTTCTTC
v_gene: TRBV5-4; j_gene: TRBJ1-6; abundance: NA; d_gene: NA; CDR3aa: CASTLGENSPLHF; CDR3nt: TGTGCCAGCACCCTAGGGGAAAATTCACCCCTCCACTTT
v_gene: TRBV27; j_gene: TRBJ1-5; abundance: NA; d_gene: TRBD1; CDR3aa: CASSLGTASNQPQHF; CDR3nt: TGTGCCAGCAGTTTAGGGACAGCTAGCAATCAGCCCCAGCATTTT
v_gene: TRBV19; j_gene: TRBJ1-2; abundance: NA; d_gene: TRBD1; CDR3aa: CASSLGTENNYGYTF; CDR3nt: TGTGCCAGTAGCCTCGGGACAGAAAATAACTATGGCTACACCTTC
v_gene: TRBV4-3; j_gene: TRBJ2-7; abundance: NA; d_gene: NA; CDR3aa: CASSQERATSSHEQYF; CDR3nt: TGCGCCAGCAGCCAAGAGCGGGCCACTAGCTCCCACGAGCAGTACTTC
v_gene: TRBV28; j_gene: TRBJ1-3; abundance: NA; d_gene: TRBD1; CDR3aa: CASSEQGSGNTIYF; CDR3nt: TGTGCCAGCAGTGAACAGGGGTCTGGAAACACCATATATTTT
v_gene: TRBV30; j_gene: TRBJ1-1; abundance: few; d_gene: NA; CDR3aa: CAWSSWGGMNTEAFF; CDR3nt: TGTGCCTGGAGTTCCTGGGGAGGGATGAACACTGAAGCTTTCTTT
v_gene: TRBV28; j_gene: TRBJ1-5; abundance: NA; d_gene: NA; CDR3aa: CASSLGGGNQPQHF; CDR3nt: TGTGCCAGCAGTTTAGGGGGGGGCAATCAGCCCCAGCATTTT
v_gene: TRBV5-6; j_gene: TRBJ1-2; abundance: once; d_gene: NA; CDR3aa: CASSPGSHVGYTF; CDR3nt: TGTGCCAGCAGCCCCGGGAGTCACGTCGGCTACACCTTC
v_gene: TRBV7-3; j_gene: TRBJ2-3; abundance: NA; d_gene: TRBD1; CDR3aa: CASSAGTGKMVDTQYF; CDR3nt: TGTGCCAGCAGCGCCGGGACAGGGAAAATGGTGGATACGCAGTATTTT
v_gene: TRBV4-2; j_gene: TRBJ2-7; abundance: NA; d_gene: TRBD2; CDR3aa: CASSRALAGASETYEQYF; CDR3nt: TGTGCCAGCAGTAGGGCACTAGCGGGGGCCTCAGAAACCTACGAGCAGTACTTC